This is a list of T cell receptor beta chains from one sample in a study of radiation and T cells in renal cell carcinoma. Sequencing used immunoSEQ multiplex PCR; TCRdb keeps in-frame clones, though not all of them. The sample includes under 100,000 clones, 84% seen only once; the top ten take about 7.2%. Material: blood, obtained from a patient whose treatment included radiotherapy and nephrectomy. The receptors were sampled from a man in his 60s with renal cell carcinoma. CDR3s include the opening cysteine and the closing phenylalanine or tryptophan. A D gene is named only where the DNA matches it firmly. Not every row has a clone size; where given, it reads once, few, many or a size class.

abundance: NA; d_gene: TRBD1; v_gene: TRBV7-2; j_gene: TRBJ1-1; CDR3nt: TGTGCCAGCAGCTCGCTACAGGGGAGTACTGAAGCTTTCTTT; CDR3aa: CASSSLQGSTEAFF
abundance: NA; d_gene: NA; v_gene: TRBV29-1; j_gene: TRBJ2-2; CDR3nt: TGCAGCGCGAGCGGTCAGGGGTACACCGGGGAGCTGTTTTTT; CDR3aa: CSASGQGYTGELFF
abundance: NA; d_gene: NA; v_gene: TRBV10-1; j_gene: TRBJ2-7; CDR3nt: TGCGCCAGCAGTGAGGGACAGTCCTACGAGCAGTACTTC; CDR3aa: CASSEGQSYEQYF
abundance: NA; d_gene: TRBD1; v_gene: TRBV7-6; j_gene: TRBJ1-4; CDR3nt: TGTGCCAGCAGCCCCCTTACAGGGGATGAAAAACTGTTTTTT; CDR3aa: CASSPLTGDEKLFF
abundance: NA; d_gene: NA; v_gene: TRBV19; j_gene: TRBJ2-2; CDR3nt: TGTGCCAGTAGTACCCCCGGCGGGGTTAACACCGGGGAGCTGTTTTTT; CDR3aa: CASSTPGGVNTGELFF
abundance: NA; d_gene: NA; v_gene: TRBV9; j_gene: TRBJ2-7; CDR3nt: TGTGCCAGCAGCGTAAGCGGAGGGCTCTACGAGCAGTACTTC; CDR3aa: CASSVSGGLYEQYF
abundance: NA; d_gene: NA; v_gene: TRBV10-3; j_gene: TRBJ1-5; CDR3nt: TGTGCCATCAAGGGGGGCCCTAATCAGCCCCAGCATTTT; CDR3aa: CAIKGGPNQPQHF
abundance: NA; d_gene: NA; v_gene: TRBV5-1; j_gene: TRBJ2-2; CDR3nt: TGCGCCAGCAGCTTGGGGCGCGCCGGGGAGCTGTTTTTT; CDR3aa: CASSLGRAGELFF
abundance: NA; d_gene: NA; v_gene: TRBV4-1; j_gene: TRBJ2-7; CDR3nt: TGCGCCAGCAGCCAAGATCCAGGGAGAAGGTACGAGCAGTACTTC; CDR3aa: CASSQDPGRRYEQYF
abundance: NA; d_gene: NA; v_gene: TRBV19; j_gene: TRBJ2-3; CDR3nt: TGTGCCAGTAGTACTCGGACATTGAGTAAAGATACGCAGTATTTT; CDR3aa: CASSTRTLSKDTQYF
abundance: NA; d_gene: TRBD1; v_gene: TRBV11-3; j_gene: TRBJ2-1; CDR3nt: TGTGCCAGCAGCTTGACAGGGGATGAGCAGTTCTTC; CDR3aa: CASSLTGDEQFF
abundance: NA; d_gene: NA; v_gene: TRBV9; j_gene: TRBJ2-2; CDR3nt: TGTGCCAGCAGCGTAGCGGGACACCAGGCCACGAACACCGGGGAGCTGTTTTTT; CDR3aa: CASSVAGHQATNTGELFF
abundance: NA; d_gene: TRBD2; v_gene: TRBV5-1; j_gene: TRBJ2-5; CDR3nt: TGCGCCAGCAGCTTTAGTGGGGAGGGGACCCAGTACTTC; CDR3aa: CASSFSGEGTQYF
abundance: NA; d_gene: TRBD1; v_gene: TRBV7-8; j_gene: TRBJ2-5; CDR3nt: TGTGCCAGCAGCTTGATAGGGGGCCGGGAGACCCAGTACTTC; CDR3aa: CASSLIGGRETQYF
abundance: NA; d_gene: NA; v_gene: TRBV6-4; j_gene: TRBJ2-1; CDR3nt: TGTGCCAGCAGTACTGGACTAAACAATGGCGAGCAGTTCTTC; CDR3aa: CASSTGLNNGEQFF
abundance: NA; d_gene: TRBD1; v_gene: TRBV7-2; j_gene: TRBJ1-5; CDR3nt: TGTGCCAGCAGCCGGGGACAGAGCAATCAGCCCCAGCATTTT; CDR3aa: CASSRGQSNQPQHF
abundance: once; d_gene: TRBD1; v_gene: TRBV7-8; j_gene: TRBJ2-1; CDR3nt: TGTGCCAGCTCGACAGGGCTGTACAATGAGCAGTTCTTC; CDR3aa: CASSTGLYNEQFF
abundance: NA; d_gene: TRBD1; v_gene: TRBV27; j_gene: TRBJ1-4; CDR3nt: TGTGCCAGCAGTAGGACAGGGGGCGTTTCGCTTCGCCCTGCAACTAATGAAAAACTGTTTTTT; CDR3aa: CASSRTGGVSLRPATNEKLFF
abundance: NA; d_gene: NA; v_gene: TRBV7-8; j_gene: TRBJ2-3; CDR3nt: TGTGCCAGCAGCAACAGCGGACTCTGGGCTACGCAGTATTTT; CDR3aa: CASSNSGLWATQYF
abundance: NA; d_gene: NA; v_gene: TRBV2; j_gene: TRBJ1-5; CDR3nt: TGTGCCAGCAGTGAAAGGCGGGGGCATCAGCCCCAGCATTTT; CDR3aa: CASSERRGHQPQHF
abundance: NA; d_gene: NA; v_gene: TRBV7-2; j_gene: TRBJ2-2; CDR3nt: TGTGCCAGCAGCTTAGGACAGACTCACACCGGGGAGCTGTTTTTT; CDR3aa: CASSLGQTHTGELFF
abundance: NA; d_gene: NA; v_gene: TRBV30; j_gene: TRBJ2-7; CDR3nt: TGTGCCTGGAGTGCCCTGCCCTACGAGCAGTACTTC; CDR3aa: CAWSALPYEQYF
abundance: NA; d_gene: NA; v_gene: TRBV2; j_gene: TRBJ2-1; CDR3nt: TGTGCCAGCATAACGGGTTTCTACAATGAGCAGTTCTTC; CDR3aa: CASITGFYNEQFF
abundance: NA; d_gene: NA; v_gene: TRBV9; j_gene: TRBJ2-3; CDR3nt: TGTGCCAGCAGCCGGGACCAACGATCCACAGATACGCAGTATTTT; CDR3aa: CASSRDQRSTDTQYF
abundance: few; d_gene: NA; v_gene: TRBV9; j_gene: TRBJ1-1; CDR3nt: TGTGCCAGCAGCGTAGAACAGTGGAACACTGAAGCTTTCTTT; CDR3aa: CASSVEQWNTEAFF
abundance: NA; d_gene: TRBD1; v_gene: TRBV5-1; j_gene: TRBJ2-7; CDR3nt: TGCGCCAGCAGGGAAGAGAAGGGGGCGGACGAGCAGTACTTC; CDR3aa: CASREEKGADEQYF
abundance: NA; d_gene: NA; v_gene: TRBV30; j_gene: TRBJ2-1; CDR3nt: TGTGCCCTCGGACTTATTATCGATGAGCAGTTCTTC; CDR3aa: CALGLIIDEQFF
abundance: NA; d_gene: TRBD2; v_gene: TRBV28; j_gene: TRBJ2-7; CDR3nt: TGTGCCAGCAGCCCACTAGCGGGTAGCTACGAGCAGTACTTC; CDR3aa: CASSPLAGSYEQYF
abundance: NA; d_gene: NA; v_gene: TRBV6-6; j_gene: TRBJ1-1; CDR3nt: TGTGCCAGCAGTCCCCTTGACAGTGAAGCTTTCTTT; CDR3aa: CASSPLDSEAFF
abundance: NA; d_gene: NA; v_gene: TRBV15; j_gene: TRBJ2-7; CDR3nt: TGTGCCACCAGCAGAGATAACAGGGCGCACCTAGTTCTGGACTTC; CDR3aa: CATSRDNRAHLVLDF
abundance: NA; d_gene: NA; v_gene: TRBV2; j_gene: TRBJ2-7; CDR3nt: TGTGCCAGCAGTGACCTCCAGAACTACGAGCAGTACTTC; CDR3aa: CASSDLQNYEQYF
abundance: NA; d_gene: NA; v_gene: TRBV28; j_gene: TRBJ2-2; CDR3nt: TGTGCCAGCACCACGACAGGGAACACCGGGGAGCTGTTTTTT; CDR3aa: CASTTTGNTGELFF
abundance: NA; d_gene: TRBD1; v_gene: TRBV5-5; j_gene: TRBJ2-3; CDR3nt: TGTGCCAGCAGAAACAGGGGAGCGTTCACAGATACGCAGTATTTT; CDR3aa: CASRNRGAFTDTQYF
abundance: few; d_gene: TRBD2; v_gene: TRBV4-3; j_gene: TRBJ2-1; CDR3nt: TGCGCCAGCAGCCAAGAAACTAGCGGGAGGGATGAGCAGTTCTTC; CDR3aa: CASSQETSGRDEQFF
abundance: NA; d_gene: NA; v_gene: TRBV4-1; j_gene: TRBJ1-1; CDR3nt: TGCGCCAGCAGCCTTTTCGAAGACAGCAACACTGAAGCTTTCTTT; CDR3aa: CASSLFEDSNTEAFF
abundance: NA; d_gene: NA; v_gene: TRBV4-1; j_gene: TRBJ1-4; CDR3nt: TGCGCCAGCAGCCCAGCTTTGGGGCGGACTAATGAAAAACTGTTTTTT; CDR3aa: CASSPALGRTNEKLFF
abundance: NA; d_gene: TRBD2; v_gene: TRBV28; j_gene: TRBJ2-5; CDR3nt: TGTGCCAGCACGCCCTCTGAGACTAGCGGGAGTGAGACCCAGTACTTC; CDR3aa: CASTPSETSGSETQYF
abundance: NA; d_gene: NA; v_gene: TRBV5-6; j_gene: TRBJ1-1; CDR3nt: TGTGCCAGCAGCCCCGGGGGGGCCCAAAACACTGAAGCTTTCTTT; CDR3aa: CASSPGGAQNTEAFF
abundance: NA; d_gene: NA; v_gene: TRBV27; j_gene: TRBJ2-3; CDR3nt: TGTGCCAGCAGTCCCGTCGGGTCCCGGGGAGATACGCAGTATTTT; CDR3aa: CASSPVGSRGDTQYF
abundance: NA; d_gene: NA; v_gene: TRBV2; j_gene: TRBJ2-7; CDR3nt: TGTGCCAGCAGTGAACTGGCTAGCTACGAGCAGTACTTC; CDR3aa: CASSELASYEQYF
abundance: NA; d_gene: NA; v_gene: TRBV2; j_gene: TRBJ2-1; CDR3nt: TGTGCCAGCAAGGGACCTAGCTCCTACAATGAGCAGTTCTTC; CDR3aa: CASKGPSSYNEQFF
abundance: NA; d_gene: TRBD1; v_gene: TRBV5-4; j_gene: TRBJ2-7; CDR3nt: TGTGCCAGCAGCTCCCGGGACAGAACCTACGAGCAGTACTTC; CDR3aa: CASSSRDRTYEQYF
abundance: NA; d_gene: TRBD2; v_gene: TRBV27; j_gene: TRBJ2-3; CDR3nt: TGTGCCAGCAGCCAAGGCCCAGCGGGAGTTGGAATAGATACGCAGTATTTT; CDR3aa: CASSQGPAGVGIDTQYF
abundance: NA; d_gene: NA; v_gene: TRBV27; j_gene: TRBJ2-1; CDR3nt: TGTGCCAGCAGTTTAATGCCCACGGGCTACAATGAGCAGTTCTTC; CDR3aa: CASSLMPTGYNEQFF
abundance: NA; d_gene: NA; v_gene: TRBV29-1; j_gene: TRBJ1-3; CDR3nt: TGCAGCGTTGGACAACGCCGAGGGAGTACTGGAAACACCATATATTTT; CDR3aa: CSVGQRRGSTGNTIYF
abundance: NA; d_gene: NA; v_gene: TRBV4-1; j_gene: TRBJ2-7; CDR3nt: TGCGCCAGCAGCCAAGACTTGCCCACGGACGAGCAGTACTTC; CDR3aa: CASSQDLPTDEQYF
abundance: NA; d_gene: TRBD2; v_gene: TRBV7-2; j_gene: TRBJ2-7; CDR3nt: TGTGCCAGCAGCGCTACTAGCGGGAGTTACGAGCAGTACTTC; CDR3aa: CASSATSGSYEQYF
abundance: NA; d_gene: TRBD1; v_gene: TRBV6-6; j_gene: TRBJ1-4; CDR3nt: TGTGCCAGCAGTTACCGGGACAGGGGTAATGAAAAACTGTTTTTT; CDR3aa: CASSYRDRGNEKLFF
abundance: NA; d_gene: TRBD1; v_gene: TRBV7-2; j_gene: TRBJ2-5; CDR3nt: TGTGCCAGCAGCGCACAGGGGGCAGGGGAGACCCAGTACTTC; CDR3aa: CASSAQGAGETQYF
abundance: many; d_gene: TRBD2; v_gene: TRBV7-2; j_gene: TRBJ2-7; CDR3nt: TGTGCCAGCAGCTCCTTAGGGGGACTAGCGGGAGGGGAGCAGTACTTC; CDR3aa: CASSSLGGLAGGEQYF
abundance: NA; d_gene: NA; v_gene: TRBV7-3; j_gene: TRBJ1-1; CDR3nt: TGTGCCAGCAGCTTAGAGGTCGGGGGTAAAGCTTTCTTT; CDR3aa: CASSLEVGGKAFF
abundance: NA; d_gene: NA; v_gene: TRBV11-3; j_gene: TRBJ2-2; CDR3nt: TGTGCCAGCAGCCCCTACCCCGGGACCAAGAACACCGGGGAGCTGTTTTTT; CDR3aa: CASSPYPGTKNTGELFF
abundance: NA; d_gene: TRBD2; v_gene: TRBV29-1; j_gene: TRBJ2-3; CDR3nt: TGCAGCGGGGGGGTTAGCGGGAGAGTAGATACGCAGTATTTT; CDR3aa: CSGGVSGRVDTQYF
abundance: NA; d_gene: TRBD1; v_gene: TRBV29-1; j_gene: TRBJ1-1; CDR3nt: TGCAGCGTTTCCGGGACAGGAACGAACACTGAAGCTTTCTTT; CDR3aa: CSVSGTGTNTEAFF
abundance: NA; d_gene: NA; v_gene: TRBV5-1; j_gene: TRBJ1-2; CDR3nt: TGCGCCAGCAGCCTGACTAGCTCTCACTATGGCTACACCTTC; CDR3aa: CASSLTSSHYGYTF
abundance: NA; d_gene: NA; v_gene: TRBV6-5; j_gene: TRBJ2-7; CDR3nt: TGTGCCAGCAGGACGGGCGGGGTCCCCTACGAGCAGTACTTC; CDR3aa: CASRTGGVPYEQYF
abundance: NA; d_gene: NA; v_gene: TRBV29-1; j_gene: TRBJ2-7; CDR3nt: TGCAGCGTTGAAACGCGCAACTACGAGCAGTACTTC; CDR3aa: CSVETRNYEQYF
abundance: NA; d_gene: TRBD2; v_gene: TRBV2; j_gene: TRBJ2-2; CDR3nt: TGTGCCAGCAGGGGGCTAGCGGGTATCACCGGGGAGCTGTTTTTT; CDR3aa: CASRGLAGITGELFF
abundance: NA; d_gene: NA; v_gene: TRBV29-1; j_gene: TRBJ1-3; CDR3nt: TGCAGCGTTGAAGGGAAAGGGGTGGGTGGAAACACCATATATTTT; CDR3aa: CSVEGKGVGGNTIYF
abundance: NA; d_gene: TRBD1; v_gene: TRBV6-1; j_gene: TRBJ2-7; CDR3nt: TGTGCCAGCGGACAGGCTCTAAGCTACGAGCAGTACTTC; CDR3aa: CASGQALSYEQYF